The 4 T cell receptor beta chains reported below all come from one sample, sequenced in a study of T cells in Graves' hyperthyroidism and ophthalmopathy. Using RNA transcripts as the source, TCR beta CDR3 regions were amplified. Primed by the HTBI set, a first-round RT-PCR was run on the TCR CDR3. TCRdb recomputed calls from the multiplex PCR reads with MiXCR, one row per CDR3 protein. The sample holds some 600,000 distinct CDR3 sequences; more than 11% are singletons and the top ten take around 5.4%. Sequencing was done on a sample of blood. These receptors originate from a woman younger than 45 with Graves' hyperthyroidism that later progressed to Graves' ophthalmopathy.

This clonotype was seen repeatedly, ten times or more. V usage is TRBV6-1 and J usage is TRBJ1-4; D not resolved. The CDR3 extends over 14 amino acids. Trimming pared 2 bases from V and 4 bases from J, leaving 8 bases between. Germline V gene lookup returns CDR1 MNHNS and CDR2 SASEGT. The chain's CDR3 is CASSESRLNEKLFF. The CDR3 nucleotides read TGTGCCAGCAGTGAATCACGGCTTAATGAAAAACTGTTTTTT.

In this sample, this clonotype turned up many times. V usage is TRBV29-1 and J usage is TRBJ2-5; 8 positions agree with TRBD2. Per the germline V gene, CDR1 is SQVTM and CDR2 is ANQGSEA. The ends lost 8 bases at V and 1 base at J; junction bases unmatched: 18. The CDR3 loop spans 17 amino acids. The CDR3 sequence: CSPGLSVGLVPQETQYF. The CDR3 DNA is TGCAGCCCGGGTCTTAGCGTGGGACTAGTCCCCCAAGAGACCCAGTACTTC.

This clonotype has more than one count but fewer than ten. V usage is TRBV19 and J usage is TRBJ1-2; a possible D gene is TRBD1 (5 bases). Looked up from germline, CDR1 is LNHDA and CDR2 is SQIVND (reference sequence). The CDR3 is made up of 18 amino acids. V was clipped by 5 bases and J by 2 bases, with 24 bases between them. This chain's CDR3 is CASSPRWFLGQKNYGYTF. The CDR3 DNA reads as TGTGCCAGTAGTCCCCGATGGTTCCTGGGGCAAAAAAACTATGGCTACACCTTC. Full variable domain (rest looked up from reference TRBV19 and TRBJ1-2): DGGITQSPKYLFRKEGQNVTLSCEQNLNHDAMYWYRQDPGQGLRLIYYSQIVNDFQKGDIAEGYSVSREKKESFPLTVTSAQKNPTAFYLCASSPRWFLGQKNYGYTFGSGTRLTVV.

This rearrangement joins TRBV7-8 to TRBJ1-4; D might be TRBD1 (6 bases). The CDR3 totals 15 residues. Germline V gene sequence: CDR1 SGHVS, CDR2 FQNEAQ. Deletions cut 1 base from V and 6 bases from J, with 12 bases between. This CDR3 reads CASSLERGGYEKLFF. CDR3 sequence (DNA): TGTGCCAGCAGCTTAGAGAGAGGGGGATATGAAAAACTGTTTTTT.